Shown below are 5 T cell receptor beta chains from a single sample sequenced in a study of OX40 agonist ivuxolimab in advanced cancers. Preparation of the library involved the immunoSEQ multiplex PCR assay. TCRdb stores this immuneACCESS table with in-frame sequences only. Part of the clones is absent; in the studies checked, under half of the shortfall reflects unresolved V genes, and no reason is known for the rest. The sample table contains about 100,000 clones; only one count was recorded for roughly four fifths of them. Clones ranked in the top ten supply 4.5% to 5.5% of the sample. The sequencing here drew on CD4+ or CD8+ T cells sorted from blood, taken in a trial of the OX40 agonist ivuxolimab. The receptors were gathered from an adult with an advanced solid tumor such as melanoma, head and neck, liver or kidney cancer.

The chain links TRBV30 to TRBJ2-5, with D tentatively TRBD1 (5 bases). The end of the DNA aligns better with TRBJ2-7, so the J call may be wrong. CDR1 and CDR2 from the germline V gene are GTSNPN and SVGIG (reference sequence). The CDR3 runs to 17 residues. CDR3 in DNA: TGTGCCTGGAGTGCTGAGACGCCAGGGTTCCTCCTCTACGAGCAGTACTTC. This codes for CAWSAETPGFLLYEQYF.

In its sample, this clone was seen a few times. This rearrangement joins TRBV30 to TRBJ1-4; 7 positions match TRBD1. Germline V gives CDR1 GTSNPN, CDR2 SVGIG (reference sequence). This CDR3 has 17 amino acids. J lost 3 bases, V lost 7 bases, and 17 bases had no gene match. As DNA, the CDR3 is TGTGCCTTCGCGAGGGGGAATCGACAGGGTTCTAATGAAAAACTGTTTTTT. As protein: CAFARGNRQGSNEKLFF.

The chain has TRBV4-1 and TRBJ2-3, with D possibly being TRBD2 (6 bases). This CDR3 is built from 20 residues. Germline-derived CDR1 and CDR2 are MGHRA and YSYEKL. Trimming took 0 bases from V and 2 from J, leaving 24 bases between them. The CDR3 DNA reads TGCGCCAGCAGCCAAGATGAACCACGTCGGCTAGCGACATACACAGATACGCAGTATTTT. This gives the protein CASSQDEPRRLATYTDTQYF.

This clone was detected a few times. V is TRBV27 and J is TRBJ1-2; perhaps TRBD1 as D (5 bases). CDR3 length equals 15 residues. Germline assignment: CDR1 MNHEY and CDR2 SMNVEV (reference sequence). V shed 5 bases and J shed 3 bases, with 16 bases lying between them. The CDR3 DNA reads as TGTGCCAGCAGTCCACTCGGGACGGACCACTATGGCTACACCTTC. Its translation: CASSPLGTDHYGYTF.

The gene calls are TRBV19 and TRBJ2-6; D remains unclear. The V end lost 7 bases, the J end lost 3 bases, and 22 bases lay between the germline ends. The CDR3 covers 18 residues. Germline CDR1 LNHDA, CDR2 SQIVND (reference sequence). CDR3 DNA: TGTGCCAGTACCTCTATGGACGCCCCCCCCAATGGGGCCAACGTCCTGACTTTC. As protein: CASTSMDAPPNGANVLTF.